Listed below are T cell receptor beta chains from one sample, sequenced in a study of shared clonotypes between healthy human individuals. Produced via immunoSEQ multiplex PCR; TCRdb's table is partial and in-frame only. Of some 2.4 million clones listed, over 85% were seen once; the top ten hold 0.36%. The source material was naive CD4+ T cells from PBMCs. Receptors originate from a man between 18 and 29 years old in good health. Some clones in this sample may be carry-over from other donors' samples. CDR3s include the opening cysteine and the closing phenylalanine or tryptophan. A D gene is named only where the DNA matches it firmly. Clone sizes are given selectively: once, few, many, or a class where the clone is expanded.

TRBV19	14	NA	TRBJ1-3	NA	CASSRGHIGNTIYF	TGTGCCAGTAGCAGAGGACATATTGGAAACACCATATATTTT
TRBV7-9	14	NA	TRBJ2-1	TRBD2	CASSASGTNNEQFF	TGTGCCAGCAGTGCTAGCGGAACAAACAATGAGCAGTTCTTC
TRBV5-1	15	NA	TRBJ2-5	NA	CASSLVSGIQETQYF	TGCGCCAGCAGCTTGGTCTCCGGGATCCAAGAGACCCAGTACTTC
TRBV18	16	NA	TRBJ2-7	TRBD2	CASSLRTSGRHYEQYF	TGTGCCAGCTCCCTCCGGACTAGCGGGAGGCACTACGAGCAGTACTTC
TRBV5-1	16	NA	TRBJ1-2	TRBD1	CASSLPPGQGMEGYTF	TGCGCCAGCAGCTTACCGCCGGGACAGGGGATGGAGGGCTACACCTTC
TRBV28	14	NA	TRBJ2-5	NA	CASSQMGGRETQYF	TGTGCCAGCAGTCAGATGGGGGGTCGAGAGACCCAGTACTTC
TRBV9	13	NA	TRBJ2-5	NA	CASSVGQSETQYF	TGTGCCAGCAGCGTTGGACAATCGGAGACCCAGTACTTC
TRBV14	16	once	TRBJ1-1	TRBD1	CASSPLIGTGILKAFF	TGTGCCAGCAGCCCGTTAATAGGGACAGGGATCCTTAAAGCTTTCTTT
TRBV5-6	15	NA	TRBJ2-3	TRBD1	CASSWGTGKTDTQYF	TGTGCCAGCAGCTGGGGGACAGGGAAGACAGATACGCAGTATTTT
TRBV7-3	16	NA	TRBJ2-5	NA	CASSFGGHLGGETQYF	TGTGCCAGCAGCTTTGGGGGACACCTCGGCGGAGAGACCCAGTACTTC
TRBV13	17	NA	TRBJ2-5	TRBD1	CASSLGQGSRDRETQYF	TGTGCCAGCAGCCTCGGACAGGGGTCCCGCGACCGGGAGACCCAGTACTTC
TRBV2	14	NA	TRBJ2-1	NA	CASSDEGAYNEQFF	TGTGCCAGCAGTGATGAGGGGGCCTACAATGAGCAGTTCTTC
TRBV6-1	15	NA	TRBJ2-7	NA	CASSEPGSLSYEQYF	TGTGCCAGCAGTGAACCGGGGTCCCTATCCTACGAGCAGTACTTC
TRBV6-5	16	few	TRBJ1-1	NA	CASSYSGTPFNTEAFF	TGTGCCAGCAGTTACTCCGGGACCCCTTTCAACACTGAAGCTTTCTTT
TRBV10-3	15	NA	TRBJ2-1	TRBD2	CAISDYRLAGNEQFF	TGTGCCATCAGTGATTACCGACTAGCGGGCAATGAGCAGTTCTTC
TRBV6-1	11	NA	TRBJ2-5	NA	CASSYLETQYF	TGTGCCAGCAGTTATCTTGAGACCCAGTACTTC